This TCR beta chain emerged from a study of control samples from healthy donors and cancer patients. Germline loops: CDR1 MNHEY, CDR2 SVGAGI. Trimming took 7 bases from V and 7 from J, leaving 16 bases between them. This CDR3 region has 13 residues. Using immunoSEQ multiplex PCR, the repertoire was profiled, and TCRdb retains in-frame clones only, with some absent. The sample totals 150,000 to 200,000 clones. The sequenced material came from blood. V is TRBV6-5 and J is TRBJ1-1; D call uncertain. The TCR sequence derives from a woman in her thirties in good health. CDR3: CASNPDPVSEAFF. DNA for the CDR3: TGTGCCAGCAACCCGGACCCTGTCAGTGAAGCTTTCTTT.